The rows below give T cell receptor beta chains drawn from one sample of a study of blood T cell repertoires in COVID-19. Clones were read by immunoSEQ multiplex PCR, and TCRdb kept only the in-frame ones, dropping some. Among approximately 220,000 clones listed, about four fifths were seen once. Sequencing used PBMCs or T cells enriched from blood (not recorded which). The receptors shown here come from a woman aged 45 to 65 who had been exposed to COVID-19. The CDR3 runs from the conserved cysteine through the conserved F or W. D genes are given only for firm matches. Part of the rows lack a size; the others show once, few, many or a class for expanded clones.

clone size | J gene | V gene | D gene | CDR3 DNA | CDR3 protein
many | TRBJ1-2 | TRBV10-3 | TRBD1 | TGTGCCATCCTGCAGGACAGGGAAAGCTATGGCTACACCTTC | CAILQDRESYGYTF
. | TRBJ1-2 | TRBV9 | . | TGTGCCAGCAGCCCCCGGGGGGATAACTATGGCTACACCTTC | CASSPRGDNYGYTF
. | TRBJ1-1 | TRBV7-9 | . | TGTGCCAGCAGCACTCAAGGGGCGCGGGCTTTCTTT | CASSTQGARAFF
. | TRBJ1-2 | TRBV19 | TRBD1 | TGTGCCAGTAGTGAAGGGACAGGGAGCCTTTACACCTTC | CASSEGTGSLYTF
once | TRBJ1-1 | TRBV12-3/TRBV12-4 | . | TGTGCCAGCAGCAAATGGACAGTCGAAGCTTTCTTT | CASSKWTVEAFF
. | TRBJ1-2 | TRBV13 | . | TGTGCCAGCAGCGCCCAAGGACAGAGCAACTATGGCTACACCTTC | CASSAQGQSNYGYTF
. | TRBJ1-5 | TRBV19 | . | TGTGCCAGTAGTATGGGAGCCCCCGGTGGCAATCAGCCCCAGCATTTT | CASSMGAPGGNQPQHF
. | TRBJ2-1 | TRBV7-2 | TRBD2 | TGTGCCAGCAGCTCAGACTCTAGCGGGAATGAGCAGTTCTTC | CASSSDSSGNEQFF
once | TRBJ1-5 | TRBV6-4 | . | TGTGCCAGCACCCTAGAAGGTCAGCCCCAGCATTTT | CASTLEGQPQHF
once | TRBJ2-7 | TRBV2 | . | TGTGCCAGCTGCAGGGACTACGAGCAGTACTTC | CASCRDYEQYF
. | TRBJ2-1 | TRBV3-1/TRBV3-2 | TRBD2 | TGTGCCAGCAGCCCACTAGCGGGGGCTAACAATGAGCAGTTCTTC | CASSPLAGANNEQFF
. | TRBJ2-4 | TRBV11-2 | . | TGTGCCAGCAGCTTAGACGGGCCCCGGGGCATTCAGTACTTC | CASSLDGPRGIQYF
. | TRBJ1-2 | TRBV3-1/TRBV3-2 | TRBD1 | TGTGCCAGCAGCCGGGGGACAGGGGGCGACGGGGGCTACACCTTC | CASSRGTGGDGGYTF
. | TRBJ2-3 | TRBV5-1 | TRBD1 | TGCGCCAGCAGCCCGAACGGACAGGCGAGATCAGATACGCAGTATTTT | CASSPNGQARSDTQYF
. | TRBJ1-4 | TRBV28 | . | TGTGCCAGCAGGCCCGACATCCCGTTTTTGGGGGCAGGGGTTAATGAAAAACTGTTTTTT | CASRPDIPFLGAGVNEKLFF
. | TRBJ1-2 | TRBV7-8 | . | TGTGCCAGCAGCTTAGGGGCCCGTCGGGGCTATGGCTACACCTTC | CASSLGARRGYGYTF
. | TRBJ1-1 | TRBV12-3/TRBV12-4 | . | TGTGCCAGCGCCAGCGGAAGTGGTGAAGCTTTCTTT | CASASGSGEAFF
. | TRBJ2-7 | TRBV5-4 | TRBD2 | TGTGCCAGCAGCCCGAGCGGGACTAGTATCAACGAGCAGTACTTC | CASSPSGTSINEQYF
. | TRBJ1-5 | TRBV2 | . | TGTGCCAGCAGCCCAGGGCTATGGCAGCCCCAGCATTTT | CASSPGLWQPQHF
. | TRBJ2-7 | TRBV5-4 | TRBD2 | TGTGCCAGCAGCTCTAGCGGGGGGAGTTACGAGCAGTACTTC | CASSSSGGSYEQYF
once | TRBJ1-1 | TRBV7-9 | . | TGTGCCAGCAGCCCCGGGGAGGGGAAGACTGAAGCTTTCTTT | CASSPGEGKTEAFF
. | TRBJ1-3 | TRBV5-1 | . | TGCGCCAGCAGCTATAGCAGCTCTGGAAACACCATATATTTT | CASSYSSSGNTIYF
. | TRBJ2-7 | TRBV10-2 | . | TGCGCCAGCAGTGATGACAGTGAGCGCGAGCAGTACTTC | CASSDDSEREQYF
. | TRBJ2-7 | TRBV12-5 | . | TGTGCTAGTGGTAAACCTAACAGGGAGGAGCAGTACTTC | CASGKPNREEQYF
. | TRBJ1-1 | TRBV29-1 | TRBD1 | TGCAGCGTTGTACAGGGGACCACTGAAGCTTTCTTT | CSVVQGTTEAFF
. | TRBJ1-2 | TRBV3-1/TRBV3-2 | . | TGTGCCAGCAGCCAAGACGGGCCAGGGCCTCGGGGCTACACCTTC | CASSQDGPGPRGYTF
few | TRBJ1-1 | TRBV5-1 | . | TGCGCCAGCAGCTTGACCTGGGCCACTGAAGCTTTCTTT | CASSLTWATEAFF
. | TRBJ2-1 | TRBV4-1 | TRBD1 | TGCGCCAGCAGCCTCGTCCGGGACAGAGGAGACAATGAGCAGTTCTTC | CASSLVRDRGDNEQFF
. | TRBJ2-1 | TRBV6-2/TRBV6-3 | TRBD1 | TGTGCCAGCAGTTGGACAGGAGGTAACAATGAGCAGTTCTTC | CASSWTGGNNEQFF
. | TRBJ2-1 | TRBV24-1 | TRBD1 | TGTGCCACCAACACCAGGGGGACCAATGAGCAGTTCTTC | CATNTRGTNEQFF
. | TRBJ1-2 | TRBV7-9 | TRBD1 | TGTGCCAGCAGCCCTCGGGACAGGGGGAACTATGGCTACACCTTC | CASSPRDRGNYGYTF